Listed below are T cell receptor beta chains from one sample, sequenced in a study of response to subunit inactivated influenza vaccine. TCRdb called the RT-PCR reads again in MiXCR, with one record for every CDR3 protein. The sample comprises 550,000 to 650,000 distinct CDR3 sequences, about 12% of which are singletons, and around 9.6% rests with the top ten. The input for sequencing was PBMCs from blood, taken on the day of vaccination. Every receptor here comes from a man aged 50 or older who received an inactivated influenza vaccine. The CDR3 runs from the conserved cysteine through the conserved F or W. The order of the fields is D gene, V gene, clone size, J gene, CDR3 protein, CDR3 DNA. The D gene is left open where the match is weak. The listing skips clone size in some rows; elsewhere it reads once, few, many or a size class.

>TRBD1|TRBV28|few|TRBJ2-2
CASRGTGDTGELFF
TGTGCCAGCAGGGGGACAGGGGACACCGGGGAGCTGTTTTTT
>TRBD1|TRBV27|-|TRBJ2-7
CASSPKGDRVHEQYF
TGTGCCAGCAGTCCTAAGGGGGACAGGGTCCACGAGCAGTACTTC
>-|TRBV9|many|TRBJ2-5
CASSVGQQETQYF
TGTGCCAGCAGCGTGGGACAACAAGAGACCCAGTACTTC
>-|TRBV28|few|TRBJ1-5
CASSSDDIGKRHF
TGTGCCAGCAGTTCTGACGACATCGGCAAACGGCATTTT
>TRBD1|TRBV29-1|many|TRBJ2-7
CSAESGSGGYEQYF
TGCAGCGCCGAGTCGGGTTCAGGGGGCTACGAGCAGTACTTC
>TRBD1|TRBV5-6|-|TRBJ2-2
CASSPRRTGGTGELFF
TGTGCCAGCAGCCCGAGACGGACAGGGGGCACCGGGGAGCTGTTTTTT
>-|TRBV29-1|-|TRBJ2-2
CSVVGSTGELFF
TGCAGCGTTGTCGGTAGCACCGGGGAGCTGTTTTTT
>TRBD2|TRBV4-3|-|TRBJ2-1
CASSQTSGGPSSYNEQFF
TGCGCCAGCAGCCAAACTAGCGGGGGCCCGAGCTCCTACAATGAGCAGTTCTTC
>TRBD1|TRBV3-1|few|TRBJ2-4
CASSQGQGNIQYF
TGTGCCAGCAGCCAGGGACAGGGAAACATTCAGTACTTC
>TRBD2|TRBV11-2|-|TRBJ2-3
CASSQVVAGGPSASTDTQYF
TGTGCCAGCAGCCAGGTGGTAGCGGGAGGCCCGTCTGCGAGCACAGATACGCAGTATTTT
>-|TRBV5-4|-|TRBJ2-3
CASSLTGWGTSSTDTQYF
TGTGCCAGCAGCCTGACTGGGTGGGGAACCTCTAGCACAGATACGCAGTATTTT
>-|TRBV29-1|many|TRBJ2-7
CSVGGRDTYEQYF
TGCAGCGTCGGGGGCAGAGATACCTACGAGCAGTACTTC
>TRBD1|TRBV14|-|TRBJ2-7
CASSHRGTGGTYEQYF
TGTGCCAGCAGCCATCGCGGGACAGGGGGGACCTACGAGCAGTACTTC
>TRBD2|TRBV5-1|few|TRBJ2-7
CASSFQRGPYEQYF
TGCGCCAGCAGCTTCCAGCGGGGGCCCTACGAGCAGTACTTC
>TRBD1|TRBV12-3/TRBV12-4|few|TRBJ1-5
CASTMTGSNQPQHF
TGTGCCAGCACTATGACAGGGAGCAATCAGCCCCAGCATTTT
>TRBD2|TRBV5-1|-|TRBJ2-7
CASSRTSGSVYEQYF
TGCGCCAGCAGCCGTACTAGCGGGAGTGTCTACGAGCAGTACTTC
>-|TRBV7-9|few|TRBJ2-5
CASSFMFLGTLQETQYF
TGTGCCAGCAGCTTTATGTTTCTCGGGACTTTGCAAGAGACCCAGTACTTC
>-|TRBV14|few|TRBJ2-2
CASSQDRRGSGELFF
TGTGCCAGCAGCCAAGACAGGAGAGGTTCCGGGGAGCTGTTTTTT
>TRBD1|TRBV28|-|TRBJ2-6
CASSSTWDSVSSGANVLTF
TGTGCCAGCAGTTCGACCTGGGACAGCGTGAGCTCTGGGGCCAACGTCCTGACTTTC
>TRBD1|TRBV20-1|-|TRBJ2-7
CSARSRTGIDEQYF
TGCAGTGCTAGATCCAGGACAGGGATCGACGAGCAGTACTTC
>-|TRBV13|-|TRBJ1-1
CASSLWGPGSAEAFF
TGTGCCAGCAGCTTATGGGGACCGGGAAGCGCTGAAGCTTTCTTT
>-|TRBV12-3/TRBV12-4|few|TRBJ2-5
CASGKRTVRETQYF
TGTGCCAGCGGAAAAAGGACGGTCAGAGAGACCCAGTACTTC
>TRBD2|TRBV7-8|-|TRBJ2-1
CASSIERDPKRYNEQFF
TGTGCCAGCAGCATCGAGCGGGACCCCAAAAGGTACAATGAGCAGTTCTTC
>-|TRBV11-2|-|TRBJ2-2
CASSRASTYTGELFF
TGTGCCAGCAGCCGAGCCTCCACGTACACCGGGGAGCTGTTTTTT
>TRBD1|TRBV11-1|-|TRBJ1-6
CASSTTGGHSSSYNSPLHF
TGTGCCAGCAGCACGACAGGGGGCCATTCAAGCTCCTATAATTCACCCCTCCACTTT
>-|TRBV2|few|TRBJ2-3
CASTNRDRSDTQYF
TGTGCCAGCACGAACCGGGACCGCTCAGATACGCAGTATTTT
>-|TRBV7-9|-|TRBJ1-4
CASSLGGIRTGEKLFF
TGTGCCAGCAGCTTAGGGGGGATCCGTACGGGCGAAAAACTGTTTTTT
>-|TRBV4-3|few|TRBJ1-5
CASSQDEGQPQHF
TGCGCCAGCAGCCAAGATGAGGGTCAGCCCCAGCATTTT
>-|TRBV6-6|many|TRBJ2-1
CASSYRGMDEQFF
TGTGCCAGCAGTTACCGGGGAATGGATGAGCAGTTCTTC
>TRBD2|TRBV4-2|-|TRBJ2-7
CASSPGGTSGAYEQYF
TGTGCCAGCAGCCCAGGAGGGACTAGCGGGGCCTACGAGCAGTACTTC
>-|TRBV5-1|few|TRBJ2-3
CASSPVESTDTQYF
TGCGCCAGCAGCCCCGTGGAGAGCACAGATACGCAGTATTTT
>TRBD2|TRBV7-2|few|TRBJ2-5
CASSLGFSGRERETQYF
TGTGCCAGCAGCTTAGGATTCAGCGGGAGGGAGAGAGAGACCCAGTACTTC
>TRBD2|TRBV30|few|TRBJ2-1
CAWSTGTSGNNEQFF
TGTGCCTGGAGTACCGGGACTAGCGGCAACAATGAGCAGTTCTTC
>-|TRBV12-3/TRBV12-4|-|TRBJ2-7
CASSPQGVVGEQYF
TGTGCCAGCAGTCCTCAGGGAGTGGTGGGCGAGCAGTACTTC
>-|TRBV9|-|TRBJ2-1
CASSVVAHDNEQFF
TGTGCCAGCAGCGTAGTCGCCCACGACAATGAGCAGTTCTTC
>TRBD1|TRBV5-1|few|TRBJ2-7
CASSLGRGTGTPYEQYF
TGCGCCAGCAGCTTGGGCAGAGGGACAGGGACCCCTTACGAGCAGTACTTC
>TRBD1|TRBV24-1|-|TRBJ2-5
CATSDRTGQETQYF
TGTGCCACCAGTGATCGGACAGGCCAAGAGACCCAGTACTTC
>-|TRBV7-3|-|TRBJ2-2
CASSSAPSAGELFF
TGTGCCAGCAGCTCCGCGCCTTCTGCCGGGGAGCTGTTTTTT
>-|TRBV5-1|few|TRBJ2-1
CASSTKSYNEQFF
TGCGCCAGCTCGACGAAGTCCTACAATGAGCAGTTCTTC
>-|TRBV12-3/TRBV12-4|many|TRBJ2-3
CASTMTSSSTDTQYF
TGTGCCAGCACCATGACTAGTTCTAGCACAGATACGCAGTATTTT
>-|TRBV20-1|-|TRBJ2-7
CSARDHYEQYF
TGCAGTGCTAGAGATCATTACGAGCAGTACTTC
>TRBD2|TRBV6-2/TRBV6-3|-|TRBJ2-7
CASTLSGGAEQYF
TGTGCCAGCACTCTTAGCGGGGGAGCCGAGCAGTACTTC
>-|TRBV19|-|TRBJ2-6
CASSNQGMFSGANVLTF
TGTGCCAGTAGTAATCAAGGGATGTTCTCTGGGGCCAACGTCCTGACTTTC
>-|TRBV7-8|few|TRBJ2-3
CASSLAPPYDTQYF
TGTGCCAGCAGCTTAGCGCCACCCTATGATACGCAGTATTTT
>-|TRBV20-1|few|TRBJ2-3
CSARPAASTDTQYF
TGCAGTGCTAGGCCAGCGGCTAGCACAGATACGCAGTATTTT
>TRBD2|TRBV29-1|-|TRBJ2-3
CSVGLAGGRTDTQYF
TGCAGCGTTGGACTAGCGGGAGGCCGCACAGATACGCAGTATTTT
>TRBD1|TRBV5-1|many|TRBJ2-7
CASSWATGTYEQYF
TGCGCCAGCAGCTGGGCGACAGGGACCTACGAGCAGTACTTC
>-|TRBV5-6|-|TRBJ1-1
CASSLVGQGDEAFF
TGTGCCAGCAGCTTGGTAGGGCAGGGAGATGAAGCTTTCTTT
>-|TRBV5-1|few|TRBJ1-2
CASSSHLGYTF
TGCGCCAGCAGCTCGCACCTGGGCTACACCTTC